These T cell receptor beta chains were read from a single sample in a study of T cell changes during pregnancy in multiple sclerosis. The method was immunoSEQ multiplex PCR; TCRdb's version includes in-frame clones alone and lacks a portion of them. The sample lists over 25,000 clones, just over 90% seen once, with approximately 0.7% in the top ten. Sequencing was performed on CD4+ T cells from peripheral blood mononuclear cells, taken in the first trimester of pregnancy. The receptors come from a female donor with multiple sclerosis, enrolled in a pregnancy study. Both conserved end residues are part of each CDR3. The D gene is left open where the match is weak. Size is stated for part of the rows, as once, few or many counts, or as a class when the clone is expanded.

j_gene,v_gene,d_gene,abundance,CDR3nt,CDR3aa
TRBJ2-3,TRBV2,NA,NA,TGTGCCAGCAGTGAAGTAAGGGGCACGGATACGCAGTATTTT,CASSEVRGTDTQYF
TRBJ2-3,TRBV7-2,NA,NA,TGTGCCAGCAGGGGGGCGGGTACGCAGTATTTT,CASRGAGTQYF
TRBJ2-7,TRBV28,TRBD1,once,TGTGCCAGCAGCTTGACAGGGTTCGAGCAGTACTTC,CASSLTGFEQYF
TRBJ1-2,TRBV28,NA,few,TGTGCCAGCAGTTCGACAGATGCCCTCTATGGCTACACCTTC,CASSSTDALYGYTF
TRBJ1-5,TRBV12-5,TRBD1,NA,TGTGCTAGTGCCCCGGACAGGAGCGAGCCCCAGCATTTT,CASAPDRSEPQHF
TRBJ2-3,TRBV27,TRBD2,NA,TGTGCCAGCGCGACGGGAGGGGATACGCAGTATTTT,CASATGGDTQYF
TRBJ1-2,TRBV5-1,TRBD1,NA,TGCGCCAGCAGCAAGGGACAGGGGAACTATGGCTACACCTTC,CASSKGQGNYGYTF
TRBJ1-2,TRBV5-1,TRBD1,NA,TGCGCCAGCAGCTCTCGGACAGGGGACTATGGCTACACCTTC,CASSSRTGDYGYTF
TRBJ1-4,TRBV7-6,NA,NA,TGTGCCAGCAGCCCCAAGGCGGGGGATCTCGGGGAAAAACTGTTTTTT,CASSPKAGDLGEKLFF
TRBJ2-5,TRBV6-7,NA,NA,TGTGCCAGCAGTTCTAGGGGAGGCCAAGAGACCCAGTACTTC,CASSSRGGQETQYF
TRBJ2-3,TRBV20-1,NA,NA,TGCAGTGCTCGAGGGCCAGATACGCAGTATTTT,CSARGPDTQYF
TRBJ1-1,TRBV29-1,NA,once,TGCAGCGTTGAAGGGAGCCGGGGGGCCACTGAAGCTTTCTTT,CSVEGSRGATEAFF
TRBJ2-4,TRBV10-1,NA,NA,TGCGCCAGCAGTGAGTCGAGAGGGGCAGGGAGGGCCAAAAACATTCAGTACTTC,CASSESRGAGRAKNIQYF
TRBJ2-1,TRBV6-6,TRBD2,once,TGTGCCAGCAGTTACGGGGAGGGTGACAATGAGCAGTTCTTC,CASSYGEGDNEQFF
TRBJ1-2,TRBV2,NA,NA,TGTGCCAGCAGTGAACAGGATGCTAACTATGGCTACACCTTC,CASSEQDANYGYTF